The clone carrying this T cell receptor (beta chain) has just a few counts. Its cognate antigen is unknown. This record comes from a study of cytomegalovirus exposure and HLA in healthy donors. For the study at large: As released early, the data held about 85 million unique TCRs from HLA-typed donors. Study-level results: A later analysis reportedly found that, within productive TCRs, an Asian-associated ancestry cluster had fewer N-insertions than the mean observed across the roughly 700 donors.

Vbeta (60) and Jbeta (13) primers were used in the PCR. TCRdb's table, derived via immunoSEQ multiplex PCR, lists solely in-frame clones and lacks some. In the table there are 190,000 or so clones, less than 85% of which are singletons. The V segment lost 4 bases and the J segment 5 bases; nucleotides outside the gene matches: 4. The germline gives CDR1 SGHRS, CDR2 YFSETQ. This CDR3 comprises 14 residues. Source material: PBMCs. The clonotype originates from a girl between 5 and 17 years old in good health and CMV-seropositive. The gene calls are TRBV5-1 and TRBJ1-4; 8 bases are shared with TRBD1. The CDR3 coding sequence is TGCGCCAGCAGCGGGGGACAGGCGAATGAAAAACTGTTTTTT. Amino acid sequence: CASSGGQANEKLFF.